What follows are 9 T cell receptor beta chains derived from one specimen sequenced in a study of shared clonotypes between healthy human individuals. Repertoires were generated with immunoSEQ multiplex PCR, while TCRdb's copy carries only in-frame clones and drops some. Here the sample spans a few million clones, over 90% being singletons. Sequencing used naive CD4+ T cells from PBMCs. Subset described: CD45RA+ positively selected. The source of these receptors is a man between 18 and 35 years old in good health. Some clones in this sample may be carry-over from other donors' samples.

The chain is built from TRBV27 and TRBJ2-7; TRBD2 matches at 13 bases. Per the germline V gene, CDR1 is MNHEY and CDR2 is SMNVEV (reference sequence). V lost 6 bases, J lost 3 bases, and 8 bases stayed unmatched. The CDR3 loop spans 16 amino acids. CDR3 protein: CASRREGTSGIYEQYF. DNA of the CDR3: TGTGCCAGCAGAAGGGAAGGGACTAGCGGGATCTACGAGCAGTACTTC.

The chain joins TRBV9 to TRBJ2-3; the match to TRBD2 covers 8 bases. The V segment lost 0 bases and the J segment 3 bases; nucleotides outside the gene matches: 6. The germline gives CDR1 SGDLS, CDR2 YYNGEE. CDR3 length: 16 amino acids. The CDR3 region has the DNA TGTGCCAGCAGCGTAGATCCAGCGGGAGCTACAGATACGCAGTATTTT. Protein sequence: CASSVDPAGATDTQYF.

V is TRBV4-2 and J is TRBJ1-3, with unresolved D. V lost 4 bases and J lost 2, with 15 bases in between. This CDR3 is built from 16 residues. CDR1 and CDR2 (germline): LGHNA, YNFKEQ. The CDR3 region is CASSRLLAAAGNTIYF. The CDR3 bases are TGTGCCAGCAGCCGACTTCTAGCCGCAGCTGGAAACACCATATATTTT.

Concerning this clone itself: At the DNA level, this CDR3 is encoded by other sequences in the same sample as well. The CDR3 sequence is CASSFGGGGYTF. CDR3 nucleotides: TGTGCCAGCAGTTTTGGAGGGGGTGGCTACACCTTC. The chain combines TRBV28 with TRBJ1-2; perhaps TRBD1 as D (6 bases). V lost 3 bases and J 7 bases, leaving 9 bases between the germline ends. The length of the CDR3 is 12 residues. Germline loops: CDR1 MDHEN, CDR2 SYDVKM.

A remark on this clone: Other DNA sequences from this sample encode an identical CDR3 as well. The chain combines TRBV5-1 with TRBJ2-3; no reliable D call. V dropped 0 bases and J dropped 5 bases, with 4 bases sitting between them. Looked up from germline, CDR1 is SGHRS and CDR2 is YFSETQ. CDR3 length: 12 amino acids. The CDR3 loop reads CASSLALDTQYF. The CDR3 DNA follows: TGCGCCAGCAGCTTGGCTCTAGATACGCAGTATTTT.

This chain uses TRBV6-4 with TRBJ2-2, with D unclear. The CDR3 is 14 amino acids. With 7 bases removed from V and 2 bases from J, the gap between germline ends came to 11 bases. Germline assignment: CDR1 MRHNA and CDR2 SNTAGT. In DNA, the CDR3 is TGTGCCAGCACCCCGGACGGTAACACCGGGGAGCTGTTTTTT. This encodes CASTPDGNTGELFF.

The CDR3 loop reads CASRRGGIGSDTEAFF. The CDR3, as DNA: TGTGCCAGCAGGAGGGGAGGAATTGGAAGCGACACTGAAGCTTTCTTT. The chain uses TRBV2 and TRBJ1-1; possibly TRBD1 for D (5 bases). V lost 6 bases and J lost 3, with 20 bases in between. This CDR3 contains 16 residues. Germline assignment: CDR1 SNHLY and CDR2 FYNNEI.

V gene TRBV6-6 combines with J gene TRBJ2-7; possibly TRBD2 for D (5 bases). V was shortened by 5 bases and J by 3 bases, with 14 bases between the two germline ends. Per germline, CDR1 MNHNY and CDR2 SVGAGI (reference sequence). The CDR3 spans 14 residues. In DNA, the CDR3 is TGTGCCAGCAGTAACCCGGGATCCTTCTACGAGCAGTACTTC. It translates to CASSNPGSFYEQYF.

The J gene is TRBJ1-1, the V gene TRBV7-3; TRBD1 might be the D (6 bases). Between the trimmed V and J ends, which lost 4 bases and 5 bases, there was a span of 14 bases. CDR3 length: 14 residues. Germline V CDR1 and CDR2: SGHTA, FQGTGA. CDR3 protein: CASSSTRGHTEAFF. Written as DNA, the CDR3 is TGTGCCAGCAGCTCAACCAGGGGACATACTGAAGCTTTCTTT.